The 17 T cell receptor beta chains below were found in one sample sequenced in a study of T cell responses to AZD1222 COVID-19 vaccine. Produced via immunoSEQ multiplex PCR; TCRdb's table is partial and in-frame only. The repertoire holds around 140,000 clones, 91% seen once, with roughly 3.8% in the top ten. This specimen consisted of peripheral blood, obtained 28 days after the second AZD1222 dose. All receptors derive from an adult who received the AZD1222 COVID-19 vaccine.

This rearrangement joins TRBV7-3 to TRBJ2-7, with 7 nucleotides matching TRBD1. Per germline, CDR1 SGHTA and CDR2 FQGTGA. CDR3 size: 16 residues. V was clipped by 5 bases and J by 3 bases; unmatched bases: 13. The CDR3 DNA reads as TGTGCCAGCAGCCTCCGACAGGGCCAAAGGGTCTACGAGCAGTACTTC. This sequence encodes CASSLRQGQRVYEQYF. The variable domain in full, completed from reference TRBV7-3 and TRBJ2-7, reads GAGVSQTPSNKVTEKGKYVELRCDPISGHTALYWYRQSLGQGPEFLIYFQGTGAADDSGLPNDRFFAVRPEGSVSTLKIQRTERGDSAVYLCASSLRQGQRVYEQYFGPGTRLTVT.

The V call is TRBV19, the J call TRBJ1-5, with TRBD1 matching over 12 bases. The CDR3 sequence is 16 residues long. Germline CDR1 is LNHDA and CDR2 is SQIVND (reference sequence). Trimming at V came to 2 bases and at J to 6 bases, leaving 5 bases not matched to a gene. The CDR3 sequence: CASSIIGTGGVQPQHF. CDR3 nucleotide sequence: TGTGCCAGTAGTATAATCGGGACAGGGGGCGTTCAGCCCCAGCATTTT. Full variable domain (missing parts from reference TRBV19 and TRBJ1-5): DGGITQSPKYLFRKEGQNVTLSCEQNLNHDAMYWYRQDPGQGLRLIYYSQIVNDFQKGDIAEGYSVSREKKESFPLTVTSAQKNPTAFYLCASSIIGTGGVQPQHFGDGTRLSIL.

The genes are TRBV9 and TRBJ1-2; TRBD1 is a possible D gene (6 bases). CDR1 SGDLS and CDR2 YYNGEE come from the germline V gene. The V and J ends lost 3 bases and 0 bases respectively, with 12 bases between them. The CDR3 is 15 amino acids. The CDR3 DNA sequence: TGTGCCAGCAGCGCCCAGGGGCTCTCTAACTATGGCTACACCTTC. Translating gives CASSAQGLSNYGYTF.

V is TRBV7-2 and J is TRBJ2-1; the D gene is possibly TRBD1 (6 bases). The CDR3 loop spans 14 amino acids. Germline V gives CDR1 SGHTA, CDR2 FQGNSA. Trimming removed 4 bases from V and 4 bases from J, with 11 bases in between. CDR3 protein: CASSSYGQYNEQFF. CDR3 nucleotides: TGTGCCAGCAGCTCCTACGGACAGTACAATGAGCAGTTCTTC.

This clone was counted only a few times. DNA of the CDR3: TGTGCCAGCAGCTTAGGAGGAGGACAGGGGGCTTTGGGCTATGGCTACACCTTC. Protein: CASSLGGGQGALGYGYTF. This sequence joins TRBV7-8 and TRBJ1-2, with 11 nucleotides matching TRBD1. Germline loops: CDR1 SGHVS, CDR2 FQNEAQ. The V gene end was trimmed by 1 base and the J gene end by 4 bases; junction bases not matched to a gene: 11. This CDR3 has 18 amino acids.

This rearrangement joins TRBV4-1 to TRBJ1-1; no clear D gene. This CDR3 region has 14 residues. The germline V gene has CDR1 MGHRA and CDR2 YSYEKL. The ends were cut back, 1 base at V and 1 base at J, with 7 bases in the middle. The CDR3 bases are TGCGCCAGCAGCCAAGTGAAGGCGAACACTGAAGCTTTCTTT. It yields the protein CASSQVKANTEAFF.

The rearrangement uses TRBV25-1 and TRBJ2-2; D ambiguous. Trimming stripped 8 bases from V and 3 bases from J, with 13 bases between. This CDR3 has 14 residues. CDR1 is MGHDK, CDR2 SYGVNS, per germline. The CDR3 protein is CASGSDKYTGELFF. DNA of the CDR3: TGTGCCAGCGGCTCCGACAAGTACACCGGGGAGCTGTTTTTT. Supplemented by reference TRBV25-1 and TRBJ2-2, the full variable domain reads EADIYQTPRYLVIGTGKKITLECSQTMGHDKMYWYQQDPGMELHLIHYSYGVNSTEKGDLSSESTVSRIRTEHFPLTLESARPSHTSQYLCASGSDKYTGELFFGEGSRLTVL.

V usage is TRBV7-2 and J usage is TRBJ1-1; no clear D gene. Deletions cut 6 bases from V and 1 base from J, with 12 bases between. This CDR3 comprises 14 residues. The germline CDR1 and CDR2 sequences are SGHTA and FQGNSA. In nucleotides, the CDR3 is TGTGCCAGCAGATCCACCACGGGGAACACTGAAGCTTTCTTT. Translating it yields CASRSTTGNTEAFF.

The CDR3 DNA reads as TGTGCCAGTAGTATTCTGCAGGGTTCCGGAAACACCATATATTTT. Amino acids: CASSILQGSGNTIYF. V is TRBV19 and J is TRBJ1-3; weak D call: TRBD1 (5 bases). The germline V gene has CDR1 LNHDA and CDR2 SQIVND (reference sequence). The V end was cut by 3 bases, the J end by 4 bases, with 13 bases between. The CDR3 has 15 amino acids.

The rearrangement links TRBV7-2 to TRBJ1-6; perhaps TRBD1 as D (6 bases). The CDR3 runs to 15 residues. Germline loops: CDR1 SGHTA, CDR2 FQGNSA. Trimming removed 4 bases at V and 6 bases at J, with 13 bases between. CDR3 residues: CASSSLTGSNSPLHF. CDR3 DNA: TGTGCCAGCAGCTCCCTAACAGGGAGTAATTCACCCCTCCACTTT.

The chain uses TRBV7-2 and TRBJ2-1; D remains ambiguous. V lost 1 base, J lost 0 bases, and 7 bases lay in between. This CDR3 region has 15 residues. The V gene's germline CDR1 is SGHTA and CDR2 FQGNSA. The CDR3 region is CASSLGVFSYNEQFF. As DNA, the CDR3 is TGTGCCAGCAGCTTAGGTGTCTTCTCCTACAATGAGCAGTTCTTC.

V usage is TRBV21-1 and J usage is TRBJ2-7; TRBD2 is the table's D call and was not checked against the DNA. TRBV21-1 represents a pseudogene. The length of the CDR3 is 16 residues. The CDR3 bases are TGTGCCAGCAGCAAAGCAGGCGGGATAGGCCCCTACGAGCAGTACTTC. Translating it yields CASSKAGGIGPYEQYF.

CDR3 sequence: CASSRSREGTEAFF. CDR3 coding DNA: TGCGCCAGCAGCCGGTCTAGGGAGGGGACTGAAGCTTTCTTT. The V gene is TRBV4-1, the J gene TRBJ1-1; tentative D call: TRBD1 (5 bases). In germline, CDR1 is MGHRA, CDR2 YSYEKL. V was clipped by 4 bases and J by 5 bases, with 14 bases between them. The CDR3 covers 14 residues.

V is TRBV4-3 and J is TRBJ1-6; 7 nucleotides align to TRBD1. Trimming cost V 9 bases and J 7 bases; bases outside gene matches: 6. The CDR3 has 13 amino acids. Germline V gene data show CDR1 as LGHNA and CDR2 as YSLEER. The CDR3 loop reads CASAGTANSPLHF. CDR3 DNA: TGCGCCAGTGCCGGGACAGCAAATTCACCCCTCCACTTT.

V is TRBV5-6 and J is TRBJ2-7; D is ambiguous. The CDR3 covers 12 residues. The ends were cut back, 2 bases at V and 1 base at J, with 4 bases in the middle. From germline, CDR1 is SGHDT and CDR2 YYEEEE. CDR3 in DNA: TGTGCCAGCAGCTTTATTTCCTACGAGCAGTACTTC. This translates into CASSFISYEQYF.

The V call is TRBV24-1, the J call TRBJ1-2, with unresolved D. Trimming shortened V by 4 bases and J by 8 bases, and 16 bases separated the two germline ends. The germline V gene encodes CDR1 KGHDR and CDR2 SFDVKD. The CDR3 consists of 14 residues. The CDR3 sequence is CATSDPTAQIGYTF. Written as DNA, the CDR3 is TGTGCCACCAGTGACCCAACCGCGCAGATAGGCTACACCTTC.

V gene TRBV7-8 combines with J gene TRBJ1-5; maybe TRBD1 (5 bases). The CDR3 covers 17 residues. V was trimmed by 4 bases and J by 0 bases, leaving 16 bases between them. Germline V lookup: CDR1 SGHVS, CDR2 FQNEAQ. Here the CDR3 reads CASSSLGGGSSNQPQHF. The CDR3 DNA follows: TGTGCCAGCAGCTCCCTGGGGGGGGGTAGTAGCAATCAGCCCCAGCATTTT. The full variable domain, rest sourced from reference TRBV7-8 and TRBJ1-5, is GAGVSQSPRYKVAKRGQDVALRCDPISGHVSLFWYQQALGQGPEFLTYFQNEAQLDKSGLPSDRFFAERPEGSVSTLKIQRTQQEDSAVYLCASSSLGGGSSNQPQHFGDGTRLSIL.